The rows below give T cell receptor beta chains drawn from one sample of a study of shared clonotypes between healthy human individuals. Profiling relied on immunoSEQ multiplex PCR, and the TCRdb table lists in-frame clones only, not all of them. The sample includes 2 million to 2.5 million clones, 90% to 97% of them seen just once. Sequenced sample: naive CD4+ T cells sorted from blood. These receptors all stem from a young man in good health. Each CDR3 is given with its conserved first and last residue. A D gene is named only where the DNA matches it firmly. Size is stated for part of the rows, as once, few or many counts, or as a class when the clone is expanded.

CDR3: CASSYRPGTSPLHF
DNA: TGTGCCAGCAGTTACCGACCAGGTACCTCACCCCTCCACTTT
size: few
J: TRBJ1-6
D: NA
V: TRBV6-5
length: 14

CDR3: CASSLDGGVSYNEQFF
DNA: TGTGCCAGCAGCTTGGATGGAGGGGTCTCCTACAATGAGCAGTTCTTC
size: NA
J: TRBJ2-1
D: NA
V: TRBV5-6
length: 16

CDR3: CASETRPGANVLTF
DNA: TGTGCCAGCGAGACAAGACCTGGGGCCAACGTCCTGACTTTC
size: NA
J: TRBJ2-6
D: NA
V: TRBV9
length: 14

CDR3: CASSPGPGGQTQYF
DNA: TGCGCCAGCAGCCCCGGACCAGGCGGGCAGACCCAGTACTTC
size: NA
J: TRBJ2-5
D: NA
V: TRBV5-1
length: 14

CDR3: CSVDTDRGLYGYTF
DNA: TGCAGCGTCGATACGGACAGGGGCCTCTATGGCTACACCTTC
size: NA
J: TRBJ1-2
D: TRBD1
V: TRBV29-1
length: 14

CDR3: CASSPLVAGPPEQYF
DNA: TGTGCCAGCTCACCTCTTGTAGCGGGGCCCCCCGAGCAGTACTTC
size: NA
J: TRBJ2-7
D: TRBD2
V: TRBV18
length: 15

CDR3: CASSNRQGGSGELFF
DNA: TGCGCCAGCAGCAATAGACAGGGAGGGTCCGGGGAGCTGTTTTTT
size: NA
J: TRBJ2-2
D: NA
V: TRBV5-1
length: 15

CDR3: CASSRTGVSSYEQYF
DNA: TGTGCCAGCAGCCGGACAGGGGTCAGCTCCTACGAGCAGTACTTC
size: NA
J: TRBJ2-7
D: TRBD1
V: TRBV6-5
length: 15

CDR3: CAISDAGRYGELFF
DNA: TGTGCCATCAGTGATGCAGGGAGGTACGGGGAGCTGTTTTTT
size: NA
J: TRBJ2-2
D: NA
V: TRBV10-3
length: 14

CDR3: CASSFPTSSQGTYEQYF
DNA: TGTGCCAGCAGCTTTCCTACTAGCTCTCAGGGCACCTACGAGCAGTACTTC
size: NA
J: TRBJ2-7
D: NA
V: TRBV7-2
length: 17

CDR3: CASSQQLATSYNEQFF
DNA: TGCGCCAGCAGCCAGCAATTAGCGACCTCCTACAATGAGCAGTTCTTC
size: NA
J: TRBJ2-1
D: NA
V: TRBV4-3
length: 16

CDR3: CAWGQGDKRTEAFF
DNA: TGTGCCTGGGGACAGGGGGATAAAAGGACTGAAGCTTTCTTT
size: few
J: TRBJ1-1
D: TRBD1
V: TRBV30
length: 14

CDR3: CASSQVTGYYNEQFF
DNA: TGCGCCAGCAGCCAAGTCACAGGATACTACAATGAGCAGTTCTTC
size: NA
J: TRBJ2-1
D: NA
V: TRBV4-1
length: 15

CDR3: CASSLTGSYEQYF
DNA: TGTGCCAGCAGCTTGACAGGGTCCTACGAGCAGTACTTC
size: NA
J: TRBJ2-7
D: NA
V: TRBV5-4
length: 13

CDR3: CASSLASYSGRTDTQYF
DNA: TGCGCCAGCAGCTTGGCCTCGTATAGCGGGAGGACAGATACGCAGTATTTT
size: NA
J: TRBJ2-3
D: TRBD2
V: TRBV5-1
length: 17

CDR3: CASLGQAEGTEAFF
DNA: TGTGCCAGCCTCGGACAGGCGGAAGGCACTGAAGCTTTCTTT
size: once
J: TRBJ1-1
D: TRBD1
V: TRBV18
length: 14

CDR3: CASGLTDIETQYF
DNA: TGTGCCAGCGGACTAACTGATATCGAGACCCAGTACTTC
size: NA
J: TRBJ2-5
D: NA
V: TRBV25-1
length: 13

CDR3: CASGFGGPYGYTF
DNA: TGTGCTAGTGGTTTTGGAGGGCCCTATGGCTACACCTTC
size: NA
J: TRBJ1-2
D: NA
V: TRBV12-5
length: 13

CDR3: CSVEDHGYNSYEQYF
DNA: TGCAGCGTTGAAGATCACGGGTACAACTCCTACGAGCAGTACTTC
size: few
J: TRBJ2-7
D: NA
V: TRBV29-1
length: 15

CDR3: CSVAGSYEQYF
DNA: TGCAGCGTTGCGGGGTCCTACGAGCAGTACTTC
size: NA
J: TRBJ2-7
D: NA
V: TRBV29-1
length: 11

CDR3: CASSQDLSLLEQYF
DNA: TGTGCCAGCTCACAAGACCTCTCCCTCCTCGAGCAGTACTTC
size: NA
J: TRBJ2-7
D: NA
V: TRBV18
length: 14

CDR3: CASISGGALTQYF
DNA: TGTGCCAGCATAAGCGGGGGGGCCTTGACCCAGTACTTC
size: NA
J: TRBJ2-5
D: TRBD2
V: TRBV6-6
length: 13

CDR3: CASRTAGQTFREQYF
DNA: TGTGCCAGCAGGACCGCGGGACAGACCTTCAGAGAGCAGTACTTC
size: NA
J: TRBJ2-7
D: NA
V: TRBV2
length: 15

CDR3: CASSYQRAGTEAFF
DNA: TGTGCCAGCAGTTATCAGCGGGCGGGAACTGAAGCTTTCTTT
size: NA
J: TRBJ1-1
D: NA
V: TRBV6-5
length: 14

CDR3: CASSLVPGEEPQHF
DNA: TGTGCCAGCAGCTTAGTCCCGGGGGAGGAGCCCCAGCATTTT
size: few
J: TRBJ1-5
D: NA
V: TRBV7-9
length: 14

CDR3: CASSSGLAGTTDTQYF
DNA: TGCGCCAGCAGCTCAGGACTAGCGGGGACCACAGATACGCAGTATTTT
size: NA
J: TRBJ2-3
D: TRBD2
V: TRBV5-1
length: 16

CDR3: CASSQDPGLAGEADTQYF
DNA: TGTGCCAGCAGCCAAGACCCTGGACTAGCGGGGGAAGCAGATACGCAGTATTTT
size: NA
J: TRBJ2-3
D: TRBD2
V: TRBV4-2
length: 18

CDR3: CASSSQQGPKQYF
DNA: TGTGCCAGCAGCTCCCAACAGGGACCTAAGCAGTACTTC
size: NA
J: TRBJ2-7
D: NA
V: TRBV6-1
length: 13

CDR3: CASSPLAGGIEQYF
DNA: TGTGCCAGCAGCCCCCTGGCGGGAGGGATCGAGCAGTACTTC
size: NA
J: TRBJ2-7
D: TRBD2
V: TRBV7-2
length: 14

CDR3: CASSTGQANSPLHF
DNA: TGTGCCAGTAGTACCGGACAGGCTAATTCACCCCTCCACTTT
size: NA
J: TRBJ1-6
D: TRBD1
V: TRBV19
length: 14

CDR3: CASRTYGTSGGPREQFF
DNA: TGTGCCAGCAGGACCTACGGGACTAGCGGGGGGCCTCGAGAGCAGTTCTTC
size: NA
J: TRBJ2-1
D: TRBD2
V: TRBV2
length: 17

CDR3: CASSPLQGRTNEQFF
DNA: TGTGCCAGCTCACCACTCCAGGGGCGCACCAATGAGCAGTTCTTC
size: NA
J: TRBJ2-1
D: NA
V: TRBV18
length: 15

CDR3: CASSSRLAKNTGELFF
DNA: TGCGCCAGCAGCTCCCGACTAGCGAAAAACACCGGGGAGCTGTTTTTT
size: NA
J: TRBJ2-2
D: TRBD2
V: TRBV4-3
length: 16

CDR3: CASSDGRNQPQHF
DNA: TGTGCCAGCAGCGACGGGAGAAATCAGCCCCAGCATTTT
size: NA
J: TRBJ1-5
D: NA
V: TRBV7-2
length: 13

CDR3: CASSLVPPGQGGIEQYF
DNA: TGTGCCAGCAGCTTAGTACCCCCCGGACAGGGGGGGATCGAGCAGTACTTC
size: NA
J: TRBJ2-7
D: TRBD1
V: TRBV7-2
length: 17

CDR3: CASSDSRSTDTQYF
DNA: TGTGCCAGCAGTGACTCGAGGAGCACAGATACGCAGTATTTT
size: NA
J: TRBJ2-3
D: NA
V: TRBV6-4
length: 14

CDR3: CASSEGASGGAADTQYF
DNA: TGTGCCAGCAGTGAGGGAGCCAGCGGGGGGGCTGCAGATACGCAGTATTTT
size: NA
J: TRBJ2-3
D: TRBD2
V: TRBV2
length: 17

CDR3: CASRVRGRETEAFF
DNA: TGTGCCAGCAGGGTCAGGGGAAGAGAAACTGAAGCTTTCTTT
size: NA
J: TRBJ1-1
D: NA
V: TRBV7-2
length: 14

CDR3: CASSFEGIRSPLHF
DNA: TGTGCCAGCAGTTTTGAAGGGATCCGTTCACCCCTCCACTTT
size: NA
J: TRBJ1-6
D: NA
V: TRBV27
length: 14

CDR3: CASSVTGDYGYTF
DNA: TGTGCCAGCAGTGTCACAGGGGACTATGGCTACACCTTC
size: once
J: TRBJ1-2
D: TRBD1
V: TRBV6-1
length: 13

CDR3: CASSAKTGTGEYEQYF
DNA: TGTGCCAGCAGTGCTAAAACCGGGACAGGGGAATACGAGCAGTACTTC
size: NA
J: TRBJ2-7
D: TRBD1
V: TRBV25-1
length: 16

CDR3: CASSLDRTSGSRYGDEQFF
DNA: TGCGCCAGCAGCTTGGATAGGACTAGCGGGAGTAGATACGGGGATGAGCAGTTCTTC
size: NA
J: TRBJ2-1
D: TRBD2
V: TRBV5-1
length: 19

CDR3: CASSSWTGLVAKNIQYF
DNA: TGTGCCAGCAGCTCGTGGACAGGACTTGTAGCCAAAAACATTCAGTACTTC
size: NA
J: TRBJ2-4
D: TRBD1
V: TRBV5-8
length: 17

CDR3: CATSRDKVLAGSLSSYEQYF
DNA: TGTGCCACCAGCAGAGATAAGGTCCTAGCGGGGAGTCTTAGCTCCTACGAGCAGTACTTC
size: NA
J: TRBJ2-7
D: TRBD2
V: TRBV15
length: 20

CDR3: CASSWDRGWEKLFF
DNA: TGTGCCAGCAGCTGGGACAGGGGATGGGAAAAACTGTTTTTT
size: NA
J: TRBJ1-4
D: TRBD1
V: TRBV5-6
length: 14

CDR3: CASSLFGGSDYGYTF
DNA: TGTGCCAGCAGCCTTTTTGGGGGCAGTGACTATGGCTACACCTTC
size: NA
J: TRBJ1-2
D: NA
V: TRBV7-2
length: 15

CDR3: CASSTPLSGVPDTQYF
DNA: TGTGCCAGCAGCACCCCGCTCTCCGGCGTCCCGGATACGCAGTATTTT
size: NA
J: TRBJ2-3
D: NA
V: TRBV5-4
length: 16

CDR3: CASSLRGEDTQYF
DNA: TGTGCCAGCAGCTTAAGGGGCGAAGATACGCAGTATTTT
size: NA
J: TRBJ2-3
D: NA
V: TRBV5-6
length: 13

CDR3: CASSELPGSPLHF
DNA: TGTGCCAGCAGTGAACTACCTGGGTCACCCCTCCACTTT
size: NA
J: TRBJ1-6
D: NA
V: TRBV6-1
length: 13

CDR3: CASSMGDRMPQHF
DNA: TGTGCCAGTAGTATGGGGGACAGGATGCCCCAGCATTTT
size: NA
J: TRBJ1-5
D: TRBD1
V: TRBV19
length: 13

CDR3: CASSRDPGTGGLSYNSPLHF
DNA: TGTGCCAGCAGCCGAGACCCCGGGACAGGGGGCCTCTCCTATAATTCACCCCTCCACTTT
size: NA
J: TRBJ1-6
D: TRBD1
V: TRBV4-2
length: 20

CDR3: CASSVGGGGHTDTQYF
DNA: TGTGCCAGCAGCGTAGGTGGCGGGGGTCACACAGATACGCAGTATTTT
size: NA
J: TRBJ2-3
D: TRBD2
V: TRBV9
length: 16

CDR3: CASSIEFSYEQYF
DNA: TGTGCCAGTAGTATTGAGTTTTCCTACGAGCAGTACTTC
size: NA
J: TRBJ2-7
D: NA
V: TRBV19
length: 13

CDR3: CASSLDAGNTIYF
DNA: TGTGCCAGCAGCTTAGATGCCGGAAACACCATATATTTT
size: NA
J: TRBJ1-3
D: NA
V: TRBV7-2
length: 13

CDR3: CASSFSGTSFQYF
DNA: TGTGCCAGCAGTTTTAGCGGGACCTCTTTCCAGTACTTC
size: once
J: TRBJ2-5
D: TRBD2
V: TRBV6-5
length: 13

CDR3: CASSLDLAGGYNEQFF
DNA: TGTGCCAGCAGCTTGGACCTAGCGGGAGGGTACAATGAGCAGTTCTTC
size: NA
J: TRBJ2-1
D: TRBD2
V: TRBV5-4
length: 16

CDR3: CASSDRGGTGELFF
DNA: TGTGCCAGCAGCGACAGGGGCGGAACCGGGGAGCTGTTTTTT
size: NA
J: TRBJ2-2
D: TRBD1
V: TRBV27
length: 14

CDR3: CSVEVTGGGSRAFF
DNA: TGCAGCGTTGAAGTGACAGGGGGGGGTTCTAGAGCTTTCTTT
size: once
J: TRBJ1-1
D: TRBD1
V: TRBV29-1
length: 14

CDR3: CASSWALSSGESKNIQYF
DNA: TGTGCCAGCAGCTGGGCGTTGAGTAGCGGGGAGTCCAAAAACATTCAGTACTTC
size: NA
J: TRBJ2-4
D: TRBD2
V: TRBV13
length: 18

CDR3: CASSPLAGVYEQYF
DNA: TGTGCCAGCAGCCCTCTCGCGGGAGTCTACGAGCAGTACTTC
size: NA
J: TRBJ2-7
D: TRBD2
V: TRBV7-2
length: 14